The rows below give T cell receptor beta chains drawn from one sample of a study of control samples from healthy donors and cancer patients. Assay: immunoSEQ multiplex PCR; the TCRdb copy retains only in-frame clones and omits some. The profile shows 120,000 or so clones, roughly 87% of them singletons. The sample taken for sequencing was blood. These receptors originate from a man between 35 and 55 years old in good health. Both conserved end residues are part of each CDR3. Each record gives: V gene, J gene, clone size, D gene, CDR3 protein, CDR3 DNA. A D gene is named only where the DNA matches it firmly. Size values are once, few and many counts, or a class for expanded clones, and some rows have none.

v_gene: TRBV25-1
j_gene: TRBJ2-1
abundance: .
d_gene: .
CDR3aa: CASSEPGHHSYNEQFF
CDR3nt: TGTGCCAGCAGTGAGCCGGGACACCACTCCTACAATGAGCAGTTCTTC

v_gene: TRBV6-4
j_gene: TRBJ2-1
abundance: .
d_gene: TRBD2
CDR3aa: CASSDTSGTYNEQFF
CDR3nt: TGTGCCAGCAGTGATACTAGCGGCACCTACAATGAGCAGTTCTTC

v_gene: TRBV7-2
j_gene: TRBJ2-2
abundance: once
d_gene: .
CDR3aa: CASSLVGPANTGELFF
CDR3nt: TGTGCCAGCAGCTTAGTGGGGCCAGCCAACACCGGGGAGCTGTTTTTT

v_gene: TRBV6-5
j_gene: TRBJ2-7
abundance: .
d_gene: .
CDR3aa: CASSYPGTYEQYF
CDR3nt: TGTGCCAGCAGTTACCCGGGGACCTACGAGCAGTACTTC

v_gene: TRBV6-4
j_gene: TRBJ2-3
abundance: once
d_gene: TRBD2
CDR3aa: CASSDSNSGGGTDTQYF
CDR3nt: TGTGCCAGCAGTGACTCGAATAGCGGGGGGGGCACAGATACGCAGTATTTT

v_gene: TRBV23-1
j_gene: TRBJ1-6
abundance: .
d_gene: .
CDR3aa: CASSQSRGGGPHQDSPLHF
CDR3nt: TGCGCCAGCAGTCAATCCAGAGGGGGGGGGCCTCATCAGGATTCACCCCTCCACTTT

v_gene: TRBV5-1
j_gene: TRBJ2-2
abundance: .
d_gene: TRBD2
CDR3aa: CASSRSGGQNTGELFF
CDR3nt: TGCGCCAGCAGCCGTAGCGGGGGGCAGAACACCGGGGAGCTGTTTTTT

v_gene: TRBV5-1
j_gene: TRBJ1-3
abundance: .
d_gene: .
CDR3aa: CASFTSPGNTIYF
CDR3nt: TGCGCCAGCTTTACCTCCCCTGGAAACACCATATATTTT

v_gene: TRBV19
j_gene: TRBJ2-7
abundance: .
d_gene: .
CDR3aa: CASRDSSSYEQYF
CDR3nt: TGTGCCAGTAGGGACAGTAGCTCCTACGAGCAGTACTTC

v_gene: TRBV7-2
j_gene: TRBJ1-1
abundance: .
d_gene: .
CDR3aa: CASSLAGPVNTEAFF
CDR3nt: TGTGCCAGCAGCTTAGCTGGGCCGGTGAACACTGAAGCTTTCTTT

v_gene: TRBV9
j_gene: TRBJ1-3
abundance: .
d_gene: TRBD1
CDR3aa: CASSVEPYPGGVGGNTIYF
CDR3nt: TGTGCCAGCAGCGTAGAACCTTACCCAGGGGGCGTAGGTGGAAACACCATATATTTT

v_gene: TRBV24-1
j_gene: TRBJ1-2
abundance: .
d_gene: .
CDR3aa: CATSDPSGDHYGYTF
CDR3nt: TGTGCCACCAGTGACCCCTCGGGGGACCACTATGGCTACACCTTC

v_gene: TRBV7-9
j_gene: TRBJ1-4
abundance: .
d_gene: .
CDR3aa: CASSHNTATNEKLFF
CDR3nt: TGTGCCAGCAGCCATAACACGGCAACTAATGAAAAACTGTTTTTT

v_gene: TRBV5-6
j_gene: TRBJ1-5
abundance: .
d_gene: .
CDR3aa: CASSLVGAAQPQHF
CDR3nt: TGTGCCAGCAGCTTGGTAGGGGCCGCTCAGCCCCAGCATTTT

v_gene: TRBV24-1
j_gene: TRBJ1-2
abundance: .
d_gene: .
CDR3aa: CATNQKEIETGRNYGYTF
CDR3nt: TGTGCCACCAACCAAAAGGAAATTGAGACAGGTCGTAACTATGGCTACACCTTC

v_gene: TRBV24-1
j_gene: TRBJ1-4
abundance: .
d_gene: .
CDR3aa: CATSDDATNEKLFF
CDR3nt: TGTGCCACCAGTGACGATGCAACTAATGAAAAACTGTTTTTT

v_gene: TRBV30
j_gene: TRBJ2-2
abundance: .
d_gene: TRBD2
CDR3aa: CAWKGGTTNTGELFF
CDR3nt: TGTGCCTGGAAAGGTGGGACTACGAACACCGGGGAGCTGTTTTTT

v_gene: TRBV4-1
j_gene: TRBJ2-7
abundance: .
d_gene: .
CDR3aa: CASSHLYGRAYEQYF
CDR3nt: TGCGCCAGCAGCCACTTATACGGCCGGGCCTACGAGCAGTACTTC

v_gene: TRBV5-1
j_gene: TRBJ2-2
abundance: .
d_gene: .
CDR3aa: CASSLGTGGATGELFF
CDR3nt: TGCGCCAGCAGCCTGGGGACGGGGGGCGCGACCGGGGAGCTGTTTTTT

v_gene: TRBV20-1
j_gene: TRBJ2-1
abundance: .
d_gene: .
CDR3aa: CSARQGIWQLF
CDR3nt: TGCAGTGCTAGACAGGGGATATGGCAGCTCTTC

v_gene: TRBV4-1
j_gene: TRBJ1-1
abundance: .
d_gene: TRBD1
CDR3aa: CASSPGQGLNTEAFF
CDR3nt: TGCGCCAGCAGCCCAGGACAGGGCCTCAACACTGAAGCTTTCTTT

v_gene: TRBV11-3
j_gene: TRBJ2-1
abundance: .
d_gene: TRBD2
CDR3aa: CASSQGLAGGSYNEQFF
CDR3nt: TGTGCCAGCAGCCAGGGACTAGCGGGGGGGTCTTACAATGAGCAGTTCTTC

v_gene: TRBV11-3
j_gene: TRBJ1-4
abundance: .
d_gene: .
CDR3aa: CASSTNSATNEKLFF
CDR3nt: TGTGCCAGCAGCACTAACAGTGCAACTAATGAAAAACTGTTTTTT

v_gene: TRBV4-3
j_gene: TRBJ1-1
abundance: .
d_gene: .
CDR3aa: CASSQESTRGTEAFF
CDR3nt: TGCGCCAGCAGCCAAGAGTCCACCAGGGGCACTGAAGCTTTCTTT

v_gene: TRBV19
j_gene: TRBJ1-5
abundance: .
d_gene: .
CDR3aa: CASSIVRGNQPQHF
CDR3nt: TGTGCCAGTAGTATAGTCCGTGGCAATCAGCCCCAGCATTTT

v_gene: TRBV5-6
j_gene: TRBJ2-4
abundance: .
d_gene: TRBD1
CDR3aa: CASSFGQGVNKNIQYF
CDR3nt: TGTGCCAGCAGCTTCGGACAGGGTGTTAACAAAAACATTCAGTACTTC

v_gene: TRBV6-5
j_gene: TRBJ2-5
abundance: .
d_gene: .
CDR3aa: CASSYYRGLQETQYF
CDR3nt: TGTGCCAGCAGTTACTACCGGGGTTTACAAGAGACCCAGTACTTC

v_gene: TRBV7-8
j_gene: TRBJ1-4
abundance: .
d_gene: TRBD1
CDR3aa: CASSSDRVEKLFF
CDR3nt: TGTGCCAGCAGCTCTGACAGGGTCGAAAAACTGTTTTTT

v_gene: TRBV24-1
j_gene: TRBJ2-7
abundance: once
d_gene: TRBD2
CDR3aa: CATRVERGGPNEQYF
CDR3nt: TGTGCCACCCGGGTGGAGCGGGGGGGCCCTAACGAGCAGTACTTC

v_gene: TRBV6-5
j_gene: TRBJ2-3
abundance: .
d_gene: .
CDR3aa: CASSYQRTRTDTQYF
CDR3nt: TGTGCCAGCAGTTACCAGCGGACTCGCACAGATACGCAGTATTTT

v_gene: TRBV10-3
j_gene: TRBJ2-1
abundance: .
d_gene: TRBD2
CDR3aa: CAISEWGGSSYNEQFF
CDR3nt: TGTGCCATCAGTGAGTGGGGCGGGAGCTCCTACAATGAGCAGTTCTTC

v_gene: TRBV4-3
j_gene: TRBJ1-1
abundance: .
d_gene: TRBD1
CDR3aa: CASSPWTGGNTEAFF
CDR3nt: TGCGCCAGCAGCCCTTGGACAGGGGGGAACACTGAAGCTTTCTTT

v_gene: TRBV5-6
j_gene: TRBJ1-2
abundance: .
d_gene: .
CDR3aa: CASSLDALEGNYGYTF
CDR3nt: TGTGCCAGCAGCTTGGACGCCCTCGAGGGCAACTATGGCTACACCTTC

v_gene: TRBV7-2
j_gene: TRBJ2-5
abundance: .
d_gene: .
CDR3aa: CASSFIQGGETQYF
CDR3nt: TGTGCCAGCAGCTTCATCCAGGGTGGGGAGACCCAGTACTTC

v_gene: TRBV6-2/TRBV6-3
j_gene: TRBJ1-5
abundance: .
d_gene: .
CDR3aa: CASSLDSGQPQHF
CDR3nt: TGTGCCAGCAGCCTTGACAGTGGCCAGCCCCAGCATTTT

v_gene: TRBV11-2
j_gene: TRBJ2-6
abundance: .
d_gene: .
CDR3aa: CASSFLGWGANVLTF
CDR3nt: TGTGCCAGCAGCTTTTTGGGATGGGGGGCCAACGTCCTGACTTTC

v_gene: TRBV30
j_gene: TRBJ1-5
abundance: .
d_gene: .
CDR3aa: CAWAADAHSNQPQHF
CDR3nt: TGTGCCTGGGCGGCCGACGCACATAGCAATCAGCCCCAGCATTTT

v_gene: TRBV7-9
j_gene: TRBJ2-1
abundance: .
d_gene: .
CDR3aa: CASSRDLLYNEQFF
CDR3nt: TGTGCCAGCAGCCGGGACTTGCTGTACAATGAGCAGTTCTTC

v_gene: TRBV19
j_gene: TRBJ1-1
abundance: .
d_gene: .
CDR3aa: CASKLSRQGVTEAFF
CDR3nt: TGTGCCAGTAAATTGTCCCGGCAGGGTGTCACTGAAGCTTTCTTT

v_gene: TRBV7-6
j_gene: TRBJ2-1
abundance: .
d_gene: .
CDR3aa: CASSLESPQGYEQFF
CDR3nt: TGTGCCAGCAGCTTAGAATCTCCCCAAGGGTATGAGCAGTTCTTC

v_gene: TRBV5-1
j_gene: TRBJ2-2
abundance: once
d_gene: TRBD1
CDR3aa: CASSLEGARVSTGELFF
CDR3nt: TGCGCCAGCAGCTTGGAGGGGGCCCGGGTGAGCACCGGGGAGCTGTTTTTT

v_gene: TRBV6-5
j_gene: TRBJ1-2
abundance: .
d_gene: .
CDR3aa: CASGGGNYGYTF
CDR3nt: TGTGCCAGCGGGGGGGGGAACTATGGCTACACCTTC

v_gene: TRBV11-2
j_gene: TRBJ1-2
abundance: .
d_gene: .
CDR3aa: CASSFHRDYGYTF
CDR3nt: TGTGCCAGCAGCTTCCACAGGGACTATGGCTACACCTTC

v_gene: TRBV10-3
j_gene: TRBJ2-7
abundance: .
d_gene: TRBD2
CDR3aa: CAISEPRGGTYEQYF
CDR3nt: TGTGCCATCAGTGAGCCACGGGGGGGGACCTACGAGCAGTACTTC

v_gene: TRBV3-1/TRBV3-2
j_gene: TRBJ2-7
abundance: .
d_gene: TRBD2
CDR3aa: CASSPRTSGDGMDEQYF
CDR3nt: TGTGCCAGCAGCCCTCGGACTAGCGGGGATGGTATGGACGAGCAGTACTTC

v_gene: TRBV19
j_gene: TRBJ2-7
abundance: .
d_gene: TRBD1
CDR3aa: CASIGQGTGGRQYF
CDR3nt: TGTGCCAGTATAGGCCAGGGGACAGGGGGCCGGCAGTACTTC

v_gene: TRBV5-1
j_gene: TRBJ1-6
abundance: .
d_gene: TRBD1
CDR3aa: CASSQDRVRSPLHF
CDR3nt: TGCGCCAGCAGCCAGGACAGGGTGCGTTCACCCCTCCACTTT

v_gene: TRBV7-2
j_gene: TRBJ2-7
abundance: .
d_gene: TRBD1
CDR3aa: CASSPDRGYSYEQYF
CDR3nt: TGTGCCAGCAGCCCTGACAGGGGGTACTCCTACGAGCAGTACTTC

v_gene: TRBV19
j_gene: TRBJ1-2
abundance: .
d_gene: TRBD1
CDR3aa: CASSNRGVGYTF
CDR3nt: TGTGCCAGTAGTAACAGGGGTGTGGGCTACACCTTC

v_gene: TRBV30
j_gene: TRBJ1-4
abundance: .
d_gene: TRBD1
CDR3aa: CAWSGKTGQKLFF
CDR3nt: TGTGCCTGGAGTGGAAAGACAGGGCAGAAACTGTTTTTT

v_gene: TRBV7-2
j_gene: TRBJ2-5
abundance: .
d_gene: TRBD2
CDR3aa: CASSPTGGETQYF
CDR3nt: TGTGCCAGCAGCCCAACGGGAGGTGAGACCCAGTACTTC

v_gene: TRBV7-9
j_gene: TRBJ1-4
abundance: .
d_gene: .
CDR3aa: CASAGGEKLFF
CDR3nt: TGTGCCAGCGCTGGGGGGGAAAAACTGTTTTTT

v_gene: TRBV19
j_gene: TRBJ1-3
abundance: .
d_gene: .
CDR3aa: CARADSGPPRNTIYF
CDR3nt: TGTGCCAGAGCAGACAGCGGACCCCCCCGAAACACCATATATTTT

v_gene: TRBV10-3
j_gene: TRBJ1-1
abundance: .
d_gene: .
CDR3aa: CAISAGSTEAFF
CDR3nt: TGTGCCATCAGTGCGGGGAGCACTGAAGCTTTCTTT

v_gene: TRBV6-5
j_gene: TRBJ1-2
abundance: .
d_gene: .
CDR3aa: CASSYHGTDGYTF
CDR3nt: TGTGCCAGCAGTTACCACGGGACGGATGGCTACACCTTC